These 29 T cell receptor beta chains came from one sample sequenced in a study of human CD8 memory T cell subsets. The authors made TCR beta libraries using UMI-labeled 5' RACE. TCRdb re-called the 5' RACE reads; every CDR3 protein appears as one record, without DNA. The sample totals thousands of distinct CDR3 sequences. The material sequenced was CD8+ stem-like memory T cells (TSCM and TCM) sorted from PBMCs. Specified subset: stem-like memory CD8 T cells (TSTEM), CCR7+ PD-1- TIGIT-. These receptors were taken from a human donor in good health.

This sequence joins TRBV2 and TRBJ2-2. CDR1 and CDR2 (germline): SNHLY, FYNNEI. The CDR3 extends over 14 amino acids. The CDR3 loop reads CASSELDNTGELFF.

The chain links TRBV4-1 to TRBJ1-1. CDR3 length equals 15 residues. The germline V gene has CDR1 MGHRA and CDR2 YSYEKL. CDR3 amino acids: CASSQDVWGGTEAFF.

CDR3 region: CASSLPRGDFYEQYF. The gene calls are TRBV11-2 and TRBJ2-7; TCRdb picks TRBD1, but there is no DNA to check that call. Germline V gives CDR1 SGHAT, CDR2 FQNNGV. The CDR3 is made up of 15 amino acids. The full variable domain, completed using reference TRBV11-2 and TRBJ2-7, is EAGVAQSPRYKIIEKRQSVAFWCNPISGHATLYWYQQILGQGPKLLIQFQNNGVVDDSQLPKDRFSAERLKGVDSTLKIQPAKLEDSAVYLCASSLPRGDFYEQYFGPGTRLTVT.

This chain joins TRBV10-1 and TRBJ2-1; TCRdb gives TRBD2 as the D gene, but with no DNA this cannot be confirmed. CDR1 and CDR2 from the germline V gene are WNHNN and SYGVQD (reference sequence). The CDR3 loop spans 16 amino acids. This CDR3 is CASSRLAGNTYNEQFF.

The V and J genes are TRBV6-4 and TRBJ1-5. The germline CDR1 and CDR2 sequences are MRHNA and SNTAGT. The length of the CDR3 is 15 residues. The CDR3 loop is CASSDGPDSNQPQHF.

The chain links TRBV13 to TRBJ1-1; TCRdb indicates TRBD1, and absent DNA this call remains unverified. The CDR3 sequence is 15 residues long. CDR1 is PRHDT, CDR2 FYEKMQ, per germline (reference sequence). The CDR3 is CASSSSGQKNTEAFF.

The CDR3 here is CASGLAGGGETQYF. This chain links TRBV3-1 with TRBJ2-5; TCRdb lists TRBD2, though no DNA is available to test this call. Germline V gives CDR1 LGHDT, CDR2 YNNKEL (reference sequence). The CDR3 length is 14 residues.

J is TRBJ2-3 and V is TRBV5-1; there is no DNA to check the TCRdb D call of TRBD1. Germline values: CDR1 SGHRS, CDR2 YFSETQ. The CDR3 totals 13 residues. CDR3 region: CASSWGQTDTQYF.

This clonotype registers medium-sized (0.01 to 0.1%) by frequency. The chain joins TRBV20-1 to TRBJ1-3. The CDR3 length is 12 residues. Germline V gene lookup returns CDR1 DFQATT and CDR2 SNEGSKA (reference sequence). CDR3 sequence: CSAPPSQNTMYF.

This clonotype is deemed medium-sized by its frequency. The CDR3 loop reads CASRPTGRRRDEQFF. This chain connects TRBV10-2 to TRBJ2-1; TCRdb designates TRBD1, a call that cannot be tested without DNA. Per the germline V gene, CDR1 is WSHSY and CDR2 is SAAADI. This CDR3 is 15 amino acids long.

The J gene is TRBJ2-2, the V gene TRBV7-9; as DNA is missing, the TRBD1 call by TCRdb cannot be tested. The length of the CDR3 is 15 residues. CDR1 and CDR2 (germline): SEHNR, FQNEAQ (reference sequence). This chain's CDR3 is CASSATDRGTGELFF.

V is TRBV27 and J is TRBJ2-1; lacking DNA, the TRBD2 call made by TCRdb goes unchecked. This CDR3 has 13 residues. Germline V gene sequence: CDR1 MNHEY, CDR2 SMNVEV (reference sequence). CDR3 sequence: CASSPSGGGEQFF.

In terms of frequency, this clonotype is medium-sized. CDR3 residues: CASSPPTGGNYGYTF. The chain recombines TRBV5-5 with TRBJ1-2; TCRdb selects TRBD1, and the lack of DNA leaves this call unchecked. This CDR3 comprises 15 residues. CDR1 is SGHKS, CDR2 YYEKEE, per germline (reference sequence).

The CDR3: CASSLAHRDQELFF. The chain is built from TRBV7-2 and TRBJ2-2. Germline lookup yields CDR1 SGHTA and CDR2 FQGNSA. The CDR3 totals 14 residues.

This clonotype counts as medium-sized (0.01 to 0.1%) by frequency. The chain combines TRBV7-9 with TRBJ1-4. The length of the CDR3 is 15 residues. Per germline, CDR1 SEHNR and CDR2 FQNEAQ (reference sequence). The CDR3 loop is CASSPAGGVNEKLFF.

The V gene is TRBV30, the J gene TRBJ1-1; as DNA is missing, the TRBD1 call by TCRdb cannot be tested. CDR3 size: 13 residues. Germline values: CDR1 GTSNPN, CDR2 SVGIG (reference sequence). This CDR3 reads CAWSPGTYTEAFF.

The gene calls are TRBV5-8 and TRBJ2-2. The length of the CDR3 is 14 residues. The V gene's germline CDR1 is SGHTS and CDR2 YDEGEE. The CDR3 here is CASSWVIGSGELFF.

The V call is TRBV12-3 or TRBV12-4, the J call TRBJ2-1; TCRdb returns TRBD2, unconfirmable since there is no DNA. The CDR3 consists of 16 residues. CDR3 residues: CASSLSGTRQYNEQFF.

The chain has TRBV11-2 and TRBJ2-1; the D call from TCRdb, TRBD2, cannot be confirmed without DNA. CDR1 is SGHAT and CDR2 is FQNNGV in the germline V gene. CDR3 size: 14 residues. The CDR3 region is CASSYLAGGNEQFF.

The chain joins TRBV2 to TRBJ2-5; checking the TCRdb D call of TRBD2 is not possible without DNA. Per germline, CDR1 SNHLY and CDR2 FYNNEI. CDR3 length: 14 amino acids. The CDR3 loop reads CASSKITSLETQYF.

The chain couples TRBV7-8 to TRBJ2-1; TCRdb's D call of TRBD2 is untestable without DNA. The CDR3 is 20 residues long. Germline V lookup: CDR1 SGHVS, CDR2 FQNEAQ. CDR3 in amino acids: CASSTKTSGRALSSYNEQFF. The full variable domain, rest sourced from reference TRBV7-8 and TRBJ2-1, is GAGVSQSPRYKVAKRGQDVALRCDPISGHVSLFWYQQALGQGPEFLTYFQNEAQLDKSGLPSDRFFAERPEGSVSTLKIQRTQQEDSAVYLCASSTKTSGRALSSYNEQFFGPGTRLTVL.

The chain carries TRBV27 and TRBJ2-7. Germline V gene data show CDR1 as MNHEY and CDR2 as SMNVEV (reference sequence). The CDR3 covers 13 residues. This CDR3 reads CASSLFGSYEQYF.

This clonotype is called large based on its frequency. The chain recombines TRBV23-1 with TRBJ2-7; the D call of TRBD1 rests on TCRdb alone, since no DNA is present to check it. TRBV23-1 belongs to the ORF category, with a function that is uncertain. The CDR3 runs 13 residues. Here the CDR3 reads CASSQSSRHEQYF.

CDR3 region: CSARDLPGQMGEQYF. The chain links TRBV20-1 to TRBJ2-7; as DNA is missing, the TRBD1 call by TCRdb cannot be tested. Germline V gives CDR1 DFQATT, CDR2 SNEGSKA (reference sequence). This CDR3 has 15 amino acids.

The chain carries TRBV6-1 and TRBJ2-1; absent DNA, TCRdb's TRBD1 call cannot be checked. CDR3 length: 15 residues. Germline lookup yields CDR1 MNHNS and CDR2 SASEGT. The CDR3 reads CASTRGESSYNEQFF.

The CDR3 is CSARDLSGGDTEAFF. This chain links TRBV20-1 with TRBJ1-1; TCRdb names TRBD1, which stays unverified in the absence of DNA. Germline V gene data show CDR1 as DFQATT and CDR2 as SNEGSKA (reference sequence). The CDR3 loop spans 15 amino acids.

The V call is TRBV2, the J call TRBJ2-3; no DNA is available, so the TRBD2 call from TCRdb remains unchecked. Germline CDR1 SNHLY, CDR2 FYNNEI. The CDR3 length is 15 residues. CDR3 residues: CASSPGTSSTDTQYF.

This chain's CDR3 is CATSTTGQGVGYTF. The chain links TRBV15 to TRBJ1-2; the TCRdb D gene call, TRBD1, has no DNA to confirm it. The CDR3 is 14 residues long. The V gene's germline CDR1 is LNHNV and CDR2 YYDKDF (reference sequence). Supplemented by reference TRBV15 and TRBJ1-2, the full variable domain reads DAMVIQNPRYQVTQFGKPVTLSCSQTLNHNVMYWYQQKSSQAPKLLFHYYDKDFNNEADTPDNFQSRRPNTSFCFLDIRSPGLGDTAMYLCATSTTGQGVGYTFGSGTRLTVV.

The genes are TRBV9 and TRBJ1-4. The CDR3 is 13 residues long. Germline values: CDR1 SGDLS, CDR2 YYNGEE. CDR3 protein: CASSVATNEKLFF.